This note documents a single T cell receptor (beta chain) sequence. No antigen is known for it. The PCR ran on 60 Vbeta and 13 Jbeta primers. Libraries were prepared by immunoSEQ multiplex PCR; TCRdb keeps only in-frame clonotypes and omits some of them. The data show around 200,000 clones, 80% to 85% seen once. The sample is drawn from a study of cytomegalovirus exposure and HLA in healthy donors. Overall study context: Early released data comprised around 80 million unique TCRs from HLA-typed donors.

V lost 0 bases, J lost 4 bases, and 7 bases lay in between. This CDR3 spans 13 amino acids. Germline lookup yields CDR1 LNHNV and CDR2 YYDKDF (reference sequence). Participants comprised healthy donors of bone marrow. Study-wide points: TCR association rates varied by HLA locus in a later analysis, with DRB1 highest and HLA-C lowest.

The chain combines TRBV15 with TRBJ2-7; TRBD1 is a possible D gene (6 bases). Sequenced sample: PBMCs. This TCR came from a man aged 35 to 55 in good health and CMV-seropositive. CDR3 region: CATSREGQYEQYF. CDR3 DNA sequence: TGTGCCACCAGCAGAGAAGGACAGTACGAGCAGTACTTC.